A selection of T cell receptor beta chains follows, all from one sample in a study of OX40 agonist ivuxolimab in advanced cancers. The repertoire was sequenced with immunoSEQ multiplex PCR; TCRdb's copy has only in-frame clones and lacks some. The table shows more than 85,000 clones, with around 90% occurring only once. Sequenced material: CD4+ or CD8+ T cells sorted from blood, taken in a trial of the OX40 agonist ivuxolimab. These receptors all stem from an adult with an advanced solid tumor such as melanoma, head and neck, liver or kidney cancer. Both conserved end residues are part of each CDR3. Each record gives: V gene, clone size, J gene, D gene, CDR3 DNA, CDR3 protein. The D gene is left open where the match is weak. A row's size may be missing; if present it is once, few, many or a size class.

TRBV18	.	TRBJ2-1	.	TGTGCCAGCTCGCCCCTTCCCTACAATGAGCAGTTCTTC	CASSPLPYNEQFF
TRBV4-2	.	TRBJ1-2	TRBD1	TGTGCCAGCAGCCAAGACGGGACAGGGAGTTATGGCTACACCTTC	CASSQDGTGSYGYTF
TRBV28	.	TRBJ1-5	.	TGTGCCAGCAGTCCCAGACAGGTAAAGCCCCAGCATTTT	CASSPRQVKPQHF
TRBV29-1	.	TRBJ2-7	.	TGCAGCGTTGAAGATTGGTTGGGGGGCAGTCCCTACGAGCAGTACTTC	CSVEDWLGGSPYEQYF
TRBV4-2	.	TRBJ2-3	TRBD2	TGTGCCAGCAGCCTAAACCAAGCGGGAGATTCCGCAGATACGCAGTATTTT	CASSLNQAGDSADTQYF
TRBV9	.	TRBJ2-2	TRBD1	TGTGCCAGCAGCGCCACCGGGACAGTAGTGAGGAACACCGGGGAGCTGTTTTTT	CASSATGTVVRNTGELFF
TRBV5-6	.	TRBJ1-2	.	TGTGCCAGCAGCTTAGGCCAGGGGACTTACGGCTACACCTTC	CASSLGQGTYGYTF
TRBV6-1	.	TRBJ1-4	.	TGTGCCAGCAGTGATCAGGGTTTAGCTAATGAAAAACTGTTTTTT	CASSDQGLANEKLFF
TRBV1	.	TRBJ2-4	.	TGCACCAGCAGCCAAGGATGCGCGGGAGGGTCCTTAATGGGGGACAAAAACATTCAGTACTTC	CTSSQGCAGGSLMGDKNIQYF
TRBV7-2	.	TRBJ2-3	TRBD2	TGTGCCAGCAGCTTAGAATTGTATTTTAGCGGGAGCACAGATACGCAGTATTTT	CASSLELYFSGSTDTQYF
TRBV6-4	.	TRBJ1-1	.	TGTGCCAGCAGTGACTCGGGACACTCGGGGACTGAAGCTTTCTTT	CASSDSGHSGTEAFF
TRBV5-1	.	TRBJ2-2	TRBD1	TGCGCCAGCAGCCCACAGGGGCCAGCGGTGAACACCGGGGAGCTGTTTTTT	CASSPQGPAVNTGELFF
TRBV5-1	.	TRBJ1-1	TRBD1	TGCGCCAGCAGCTGGGACAGGGTGAACACTGAAGCTTTCTTT	CASSWDRVNTEAFF
TRBV11-2	.	TRBJ1-1	.	TGTGCCAGCAGCTTAGATCGAGACAGTCAAGCTTTCTTT	CASSLDRDSQAFF
TRBV18	.	TRBJ2-3	.	TGTGCCAGCTCTCCAAACGTAAAGGACAGCACAGATACGCAGTATTTT	CASSPNVKDSTDTQYF
TRBV19	.	TRBJ2-3	.	TGTGCCAGTAGTCTCGCAGGCACAGATACGCAGTATTTT	CASSLAGTDTQYF
TRBV19	.	TRBJ2-1	.	TGTGCCAGTAGCGCCTGGGGTTATGAGCAGTTCTTC	CASSAWGYEQFF
TRBV29-1	.	TRBJ2-1	TRBD2	TGCAGCGTTGTGGCCCCTAGCGGGAGGCCTGGTGTGTTCTTC	CSVVAPSGRPGVFF
TRBV15	.	TRBJ1-2	.	TGTGCCACCAGCAGAGGCGACGGACGCTATGGCTACACCTTC	CATSRGDGRYGYTF
TRBV7-2	.	TRBJ2-2	.	TGTGCCAGCAGCTCGACGGGCATGTACACCGGGGAGCTGTTTTTT	CASSSTGMYTGELFF
TRBV18	.	TRBJ1-3	.	TGTGCCAGCTCACCCAACTCGGGAAACACCATATATTTT	CASSPNSGNTIYF
TRBV5-5	.	TRBJ1-2	.	TGTGCCAGCAGCTCTGGGACATCGGGGGGCTACACCTTC	CASSSGTSGGYTF
TRBV4-3	.	TRBJ2-3	.	TGCGCCAGCAGCCTCCGGATCCCAGATACGCAGTATTTT	CASSLRIPDTQYF
TRBV7-2	.	TRBJ2-3	.	TGTGCCAGCAGCTCGCCAGGGGCCTCCACAGATACGCAGTATTTT	CASSSPGASTDTQYF
TRBV4-2	.	TRBJ2-3	TRBD2	TGTGCCAGCAGCCAAGATAGGCGGGAGTGGGCCACAGATACGCAGTATTTT	CASSQDRREWATDTQYF
TRBV19	.	TRBJ2-2	TRBD2	TGTGCCAGTAGAAGGCCAGGGAGGGAGGTCACCGGGGAGCTGTTTTTT	CASRRPGREVTGELFF
TRBV19	.	TRBJ1-2	.	TGTGCCAGTAGTGAGTCGGGGCACTCTCGTGGCTACACCTTC	CASSESGHSRGYTF
TRBV28	.	TRBJ1-2	TRBD1	TGTGCCAGCAGTTTAGGTGTGGGACAGGGGGCGCGTGGCTACACCTTC	CASSLGVGQGARGYTF
TRBV5-1	.	TRBJ1-2	.	TGCGCCAGCAGCTTGACAGGGTCGTACGGCTACACCTTC	CASSLTGSYGYTF
TRBV4-1	.	TRBJ2-7	.	TGCGCCAGCAGCCAAGATGGTAGGGCTCTTTCCTACGAGCAGTACTTC	CASSQDGRALSYEQYF
TRBV25-1	.	TRBJ1-1	TRBD1	TGTGCCAGCAGTGATGTGTCGACAGGGATCACTGAAGCTTTCTTT	CASSDVSTGITEAFF
TRBV4-2	.	TRBJ2-7	TRBD2	TGTGCCAGCAGCCAAGTACAACTAGCGGGGCACGAGCAGTACTTC	CASSQVQLAGHEQYF
TRBV7-2	.	TRBJ1-3	.	TGTGCCAGCAGCTTAGTTACAAGCTCTGGAAACACCATATATTTT	CASSLVTSSGNTIYF
TRBV11-3	.	TRBJ2-7	TRBD1	TGTGCCAGCAGCCCGGGACAGGAACTTTCCGAGCAGTACTTC	CASSPGQELSEQYF
TRBV28	few	TRBJ1-3	.	TGTGCCAGCAGCCCTGTGGCAATCTCTGGAAACACCATATATTTT	CASSPVAISGNTIYF
TRBV29-1	.	TRBJ2-5	TRBD1	TGCAGCGTTGGACAGGGGGTGGGAGAGACCCAGTACTTC	CSVGQGVGETQYF
TRBV5-1	.	TRBJ2-2	.	TGCGCCAGCAGCTCATACAGGGGAGGGACCGGGGAGCTGTTTTTT	CASSSYRGGTGELFF
TRBV2	.	TRBJ2-3	.	TGTGCCAGCGCAGGGTCCCTCCCTCCCCCAGATACGCAGTATTTT	CASAGSLPPPDTQYF
TRBV7-9	.	TRBJ2-2	TRBD1	TGTGCCAGCAGCTTAATGGGACAGGGGCGGCGGACCGGGGAGCTGTTTTTT	CASSLMGQGRRTGELFF
TRBV7-2	.	TRBJ2-3	.	TGTGCCAGCAGCTTAGCAAACTCAGATACGCAGTATTTT	CASSLANSDTQYF
TRBV5-6	.	TRBJ2-7	.	TGTGCCAGCAGCCCCCCCGAAGTACCCTACGAGCAGTACTTC	CASSPPEVPYEQYF
TRBV28	.	TRBJ2-1	TRBD2	TGTGCCACCATCTCTAGCGGAGGTTCCTACAATGAGCAGTTCTTC	CATISSGGSYNEQFF
TRBV5-4	.	TRBJ2-5	TRBD1	TGTGCCAGCAGCCCAAGACAGGGTCGGGAGACCCAGTACTTC	CASSPRQGRETQYF
TRBV18	.	TRBJ2-7	.	TGTGCCAGCTCACCCCTAGCGACTTCCTACGAGCAGTACTTC	CASSPLATSYEQYF
TRBV6-6	.	TRBJ1-5	.	TGTGCCAGCAGCTCACAGTATAGCAATCAGCCCCAGCATTTT	CASSSQYSNQPQHF
TRBV30	.	TRBJ2-7	TRBD2	TGTGCCTGGAGCGCGGGACTAGCGGGTCTGTACGAGCAGTACTTC	CAWSAGLAGLYEQYF
TRBV10-3	.	TRBJ1-2	.	TGTGCCATCAGTGAGTCGCTGGGAGCTAACTATGGCTACACCTTC	CAISESLGANYGYTF
TRBV4-1	.	TRBJ2-4	.	TGCGCCAGCAGCCAATCTCAGGGGGCCAAAAACATTCAGTACTTC	CASSQSQGAKNIQYF
TRBV28	.	TRBJ2-7	TRBD1	TGTGCCAGCAGTTCGGGACAGAGGACCCACGAGCAGTACTTC	CASSSGQRTHEQYF
TRBV11-2	.	TRBJ2-7	TRBD2	TGTCTATGGGGAGCGGGGACCTACGAGCAGTACTTC	CLWGAGTYEQYF
TRBV29-1	.	TRBJ2-1	.	TGCAGCGCCCCCCAAGAGTTTGACACTATACGCAATGAGCAGTTCTTC	CSAPQEFDTIRNEQFF
TRBV14	.	TRBJ2-7	TRBD1	TGTGCCAGCAGCCCCGGGACAGGGTTCTACGAGCAGTACTTC	CASSPGTGFYEQYF
TRBV7-2	.	TRBJ2-6	.	TGTGCCAGCAGCTTTCTGAACGTCCTGACTTTC	CASSFLNVLTF